This T cell receptor (beta chain) was documented in a study of immune evolution from preneoplasia to lung adenocarcinoma (dated by TCRdb to about 2021). Context from the whole study: No AAH lesions showed HLA loss of heterozygosity, compared with about 6.3% of AIS, over 12% of MIA and approximately 34% of ADC lesions. The study profiled immune contexture across lung adenocarcinoma precursors and invasive adenocarcinoma using immune gene expression, TCR sequencing and multiplex immunofluorescence. Resected precursor lesions (AAH, AIS, MIA) and invasive adenocarcinomas were compared against paired morphologically normal lung tissue. Sample size was based on specimen availability rather than a prior power calculation. Whole exome sequencing and methylation data from the same cohort of nodules were integrated with the immune data. The overall cohort comprised 53 patients with pulmonary nodules who underwent surgical resection. The TCR sequencing data were obtained from about 51 patients. According to the study, about a hundred samples went through TCR sequencing. POLYSOLVER was used to infer class I HLA alleles from exome data, and LOHHLA was used to detect allele-specific HLA loss.

Results the study describes overall, beyond this receptor: The findings rested on association rather than direct causation, and larger cohorts with long-term follow-up and longitudinal biopsies were considered necessary. Normal lung had the highest top T cell clone frequencies, which appeared to decline progressively from AAH through AIS, MIA and invasive adenocarcinoma. Clonality was highest in normal lung, while later-stage lesions appeared to show lower clonality but higher T cell density and diversity. Because every patient came from Japan and China, how well the results apply to Western populations was uncertain. Compared with EGFR-mutant or double wild-type lesions, KRAS-mutant nodules had the highest T cell clonality.

Using the immunoSEQ hsTCRbeta Kit, TCR beta CDR3 regions were sequenced from DNA. The authors processed their data as follows. The ImmunoSEQ Analyzer was used to analyse the TCR sequencing data. T cell clonality was defined as 1 minus Pielou's evenness, calculated on productive rearrangements. The inverse Simpson index, applied to productive templates, was used to measure T cell diversity. T cell density was defined as TCR beta template counts normalized to usable DNA, with usable DNA estimated by amplifying and sequencing housekeeping genes. Two-sided Kruskal-Wallis tests were used to compare TCR metrics across histologic stages. Not all clones reach the TCRdb copy of this immuneACCESS table, which keeps in-frame sequences only. Checked studies attribute under half of the gap to unresolved V genes and leave the rest unexplained. That table furnishes V, J and clone size, whereas the DNA furnished D and trimming. The sample table shows 5,000 or so clones, and roughly 78% are seen once. In total, the top ten clones hold roughly 7.6% of the sample.

Taken from cysteine to phenylalanine, the CDR3 has 16 residues. Of the read, only the CDR3 DNA is kept; its 48 bases are in frame from base 1. The V and J ends are trimmed by 5 bases and 3 bases, leaving 20 bases between them. CDR1 SGHVS and CDR2 FQNEAQ are derived from the germline V gene. Between the mid-2010s and the late 2010s, the patients underwent resection in either Japan or China. Two lung cancer pathologists independently confirmed the histologic diagnosis of each case on H&E slides. Premalignant or tumor cells were enriched for nucleic acid extraction by macro-dissection performed after pathologic assessment. DNA was isolated from FFPE tissue using the AllPrep DNA/RNA FFPE Kit. On this clone itself: It lacks a known antigen. No much larger clone is present one base from it, and per-base qualities are unavailable.

Recombination joined TRBV7-8 with TRBJ2-7; the D gene assignment is ambiguous. This sequence was found in a person aged 70 to 85 with lung adenocarcinoma. The sequencing sample was made of FFPE lung adenocarcinoma in situ tissue. The cell subset or site label for this specimen denotes: preinvasive adenocarcinoma in situ (AIS). Here is the DNA: TGTGCCAGCAGCCGAGGCGAGATCGGCTCGCGCTACGAGCAGTACTTC. Protein translation: CASSRGEIGSRYEQYF.